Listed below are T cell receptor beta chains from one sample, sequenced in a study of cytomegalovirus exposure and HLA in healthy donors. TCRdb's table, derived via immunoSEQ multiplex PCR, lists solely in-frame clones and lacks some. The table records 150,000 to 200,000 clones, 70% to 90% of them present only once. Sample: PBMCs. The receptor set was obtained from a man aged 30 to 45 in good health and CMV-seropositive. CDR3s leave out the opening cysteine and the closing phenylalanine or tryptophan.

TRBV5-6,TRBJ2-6,ASSRGVSGANVLT
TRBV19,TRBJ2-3,ASSFTGMVTDTQY
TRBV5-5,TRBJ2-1,ASSLELAGAYNEQF
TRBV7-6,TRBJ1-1,ASSLDGSGKAF
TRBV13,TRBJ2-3,ASSPAGSGPSDTQY
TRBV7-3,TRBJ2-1,ASSPGRFSYNEQF
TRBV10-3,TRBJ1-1,AISQKNTEAF
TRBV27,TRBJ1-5,ASSSGGFNQPQH
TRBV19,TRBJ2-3,ASSIALDRVGADTQY
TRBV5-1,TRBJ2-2,ASSPRGNTGELF
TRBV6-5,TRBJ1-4,ASSYSWTDNEKLF
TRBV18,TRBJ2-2,ASSPPSIRDTGELF
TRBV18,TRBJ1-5,ASSSGTGIRQPQH
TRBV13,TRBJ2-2,ASSAPGTGELF
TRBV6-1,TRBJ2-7,ASSTRQVPWEQY
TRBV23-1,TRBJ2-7,ASSEPDRERGVAYEQY
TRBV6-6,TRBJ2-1,ASSALAGGYNEQF